The rows below give T cell receptor beta chains drawn from one sample of a study of cytomegalovirus exposure and HLA in healthy donors. The method was immunoSEQ multiplex PCR; TCRdb's version includes in-frame clones alone and lacks a portion of them. The profile covers over 80,000 clones, with 55% to 85% appearing a single time and about a sixth taken by the ten largest. Sequenced input: PBMCs. These receptor sequences come from a woman between 18 and 29 years old in good health and CMV-seropositive. CDR3s include the opening cysteine and the closing phenylalanine or tryptophan. D genes are given only for firm matches. Only part of the rows carry a size: once, few, many, or a class if the clone is expanded.

TRBV5-1,.,TRBD1,TRBJ1-3,TGCGCCAGCAGCTCCCGGACAGGGGACTCTGGAAACACCATATATTTT,CASSSRTGDSGNTIYF
TRBV6-6,.,.,TRBJ1-4,TGTGCCAGCAGTAAGACAGGACCTAATGAAAAACTGTTTTTT,CASSKTGPNEKLFF
TRBV27,.,TRBD2,TRBJ2-7,TGTGCCAGCAGTTCAGGACTAGCTTCTTCCTACGAGCAGTACTTC,CASSSGLASSYEQYF
TRBV6-5,.,.,TRBJ1-3,TGTGCCAGCAGTTACTCGACTGCAACTGGAAACACCATATATTTT,CASSYSTATGNTIYF
TRBV4-3,.,.,TRBJ1-5,TGCGCCAGCAGCCAAGAACAGGGTAATCAGCCCCAGCATTTT,CASSQEQGNQPQHF
TRBV19,.,.,TRBJ1-2,TGTGCCAGTACCCCAGGGGCCCCACAACGCTATGGCTACACCTTC,CASTPGAPQRYGYTF
TRBV5-1,.,.,TRBJ2-3,TGCGCCAGCAGCTTGGACGGAGTAGTAGATACGCAGTATTTT,CASSLDGVVDTQYF
TRBV19,.,.,TRBJ2-2,TGTGCCAGTAGTATAGGTATGACGGGGAACACCGGGGAGCTGTTTTTT,CASSIGMTGNTGELFF
TRBV9,few,TRBD1,TRBJ2-7,TGTGCCAGCAGCGTAGGGACAGGGGGCTTCGAGCAGTACTTC,CASSVGTGGFEQYF
TRBV27,few,TRBD1,TRBJ1-2,TGTGCCAGCAGTTTAGTCGGGCCGGGACAGGGCCGTATTAACTATGGCTACACCTTC,CASSLVGPGQGRINYGYTF
TRBV13,.,TRBD2,TRBJ2-3,TGTGCCAGCAGCTTACGCAGCGGGAGGCCCGCGCTAGTTACGCAGTATTTT,CASSLRSGRPALVTQYF
TRBV5-1,.,.,TRBJ2-7,TGCGCCAGCAGCCAGCTCCCGGACATCACCTACGAGCAGTACTTC,CASSQLPDITYEQYF
TRBV9,.,.,TRBJ1-5,TGTGCCAGCAGCGTTGGGGGGGTCGGCAATCAGCCCCAGCATTTT,CASSVGGVGNQPQHF
TRBV5-6,.,.,TRBJ1-6,TGTGCCAGCAGCTTGGCCGCCTGGAGCTCCTATAATTCACCCCTCCACTTT,CASSLAAWSSYNSPLHF
TRBV6-1,.,.,TRBJ1-6,TGTGCCAGCAGTGCCGACACAGGCGCCTCTTATAATTCACCCCTCCACTTT,CASSADTGASYNSPLHF
TRBV6-1,.,.,TRBJ2-7,TGTGCCAGCAGTGACAGGGCGATGTGGGAGCAGTACTTC,CASSDRAMWEQYF
TRBV27,.,.,TRBJ2-7,TGCGCCATCGAGAAGTACGAGCAGTACTTC,CAIEKYEQYF
TRBV5-1,few,TRBD1,TRBJ2-7,TGCGCCAGCAGCTTGGCCACAGGGGGTTTCTACGAGCAGTACTTC,CASSLATGGFYEQYF
TRBV29-1,.,.,TRBJ1-1,TGCAGCTCCCGTGCGACAGGAAACACTGAAGCTTTCTTT,CSSRATGNTEAFF
TRBV2,.,.,TRBJ2-1,TGTGCCAGCAGTCCCGACGGGACCTACAATGAGCAGTTCTTC,CASSPDGTYNEQFF
TRBV4-1,few,.,TRBJ1-2,TGCGCCAGCAGCCCCCCCGGGAGGGTGGAGGGCTACACCTTC,CASSPPGRVEGYTF
TRBV27,few,.,TRBJ2-1,TGTGCCACCAGCGGGAGAGACAGGGATGAGCAGTTCTTC,CATSGRDRDEQFF
TRBV19,.,TRBD1,TRBJ1-4,TGTGCCAGTAGTGACGGGACAGCCCGAGGGGAAAAACTGTTTTTT,CASSDGTARGEKLFF
TRBV30,.,TRBD2,TRBJ2-5,TGTGCCTGGAGTGTAGGGCTAGCGGAGTACCAAGAGACCCAGTACTTC,CAWSVGLAEYQETQYF
TRBV2,.,.,TRBJ2-7,TGTGCCAGCAAGTCAGCGGCCGTGTCCTACGAGCAGTACTTC,CASKSAAVSYEQYF
TRBV6-1,once,TRBD1,TRBJ2-7,TGTGCCAGCAGTGGGGGACAGTCCTACGAGCAGTACTTC,CASSGGQSYEQYF
TRBV4-1,.,TRBD1,TRBJ1-2,TGCGCCAGCGCCCTTGGACAGGGCCCTTATGGCTACACCTTC,CASALGQGPYGYTF
TRBV6-1,.,.,TRBJ1-5,TGTGCCAGCGGATCCCTGGGGGGAGGCAATCAGCCCCAGCATTTT,CASGSLGGGNQPQHF
TRBV9,.,TRBD2,TRBJ2-1,TGTGCCAGCAGCTTGACTAGCGGGAGGCCAACCTACAATGAGCAGTTCTTC,CASSLTSGRPTYNEQFF
TRBV9,once,.,TRBJ1-1,TGTGCCAGCAGCCCGGTGGGGAGGAACACTGAAGCTTTCTTT,CASSPVGRNTEAFF
TRBV7-9,.,TRBD1,TRBJ2-1,TGTGCCAGCAGCTCGACTCAGGGGGCGCAGAGCAATGAGCAGTTCTTC,CASSSTQGAQSNEQFF
TRBV19,once,.,TRBJ2-2,TGTGCCAGTTATGTAGTTCCCGGGGAGCTGTTTTTT,CASYVVPGELFF
TRBV4-3,.,.,TRBJ2-7,TGCGCCAGCAGCCAAGACGGTACCTTCGCGGAGCAGTACTTC,CASSQDGTFAEQYF
TRBV6-5,few,TRBD1,TRBJ2-1,TGTGCCAGCCGACAGGGTATTTTCAATGAGCAGTTCTTC,CASRQGIFNEQFF
TRBV28,.,.,TRBJ1-4,TGTGCCAGCACTAAAGGGACGGAGGGATCGGTAGCTAATGAAAAACTGTTTTTT,CASTKGTEGSVANEKLFF
TRBV7-2,few,TRBD1,TRBJ1-4,TGTGCCAGCAGCTTAAGACAGGGGAAAAGTGAAAAACTGTTTTTT,CASSLRQGKSEKLFF
TRBV27,.,TRBD1,TRBJ1-4,TGTGCCAGCAGTTCAAGGACAGGGGCGGGTGAAAAACTGTTTTTT,CASSSRTGAGEKLFF
TRBV11-2,few,.,TRBJ2-1,TGTGCCAGCAGCTTAGAGGGGACAGCCCGGGGTAGCGGCTTCTACAATGAGCAGTTCTTC,CASSLEGTARGSGFYNEQFF
TRBV9,.,TRBD2,TRBJ2-1,TGTGCCAGCAGCGCGAGCGGGGGGGCGAATGAGCAGTTCTTC,CASSASGGANEQFF
TRBV25-1,once,.,TRBJ2-1,TGTGCCAGCAGTTCATCCCGGAAGGAGGTCCACAATGAGCAGTTCTTC,CASSSSRKEVHNEQFF
TRBV4-3,.,.,TRBJ2-1,TGCGCCAGCAGCCTTAGCCTGGGCAATGAGCAGTTCTTC,CASSLSLGNEQFF
TRBV19,.,.,TRBJ2-3,TGTGCCAGTTACAGGGCCGATACGCAGTATTTT,CASYRADTQYF
TRBV27,.,.,TRBJ1-2,TGTGCCAGCAGTTTAAAGGCGGGGGATGGCTACACCTTC,CASSLKAGDGYTF
TRBV4-3,once,TRBD1,TRBJ1-6,TGCGCCAGCAGCCAAGATCGACCCGACAGGGGTTCACCCCTCCACTTT,CASSQDRPDRGSPLHF
TRBV6-1,.,.,TRBJ2-1,TGTGCCAGCAGCGGGGGTGAGCAGTTCTTC,CASSGGEQFF
TRBV29-1,.,.,TRBJ2-2,TGCAGCGTTGGCCGCGGAGCGAACACCGGGGAGCTGTTTTTT,CSVGRGANTGELFF
TRBV21-1,once,.,TRBJ2-2,TGTGCCAGCACCCCAGGCCGGTACCACGGCGGGGAGCTGTTTTTT,CASTPGRYHGGELFF
TRBV6-5,.,TRBD1,TRBJ1-3,TGTGCCAGCAGTTACATTACAGGGGCGCTTGGAAACACCATATATTTT,CASSYITGALGNTIYF
TRBV27,.,TRBD2,TRBJ2-7,TGTGCCAGCAGTTTAGGGACTAGCGGGAGGTACGAGCAGTACTTC,CASSLGTSGRYEQYF
TRBV27,.,.,TRBJ1-1,TGTGCCAGCACGACGGGACATCCGAACACTGAAGCTTTCTTT,CASTTGHPNTEAFF
TRBV7-2,.,TRBD1,TRBJ2-5,TGTGCCAGCAGCTTAGGGTGGACAGGGTGGGAAGAGACCCAGTACTTC,CASSLGWTGWEETQYF
TRBV7-9,.,TRBD2,TRBJ2-1,TGTGCTGCTAGCGGGGGGGCGAATGAGCAGTTCTTC,CAASGGANEQFF
TRBV5-6,.,.,TRBJ2-2,TGTGCCAGCAGCTTGGCTACCGGGGAGCTGTTTTTT,CASSLATGELFF